Included here is one T cell receptor (beta chain) sequence, with context. TCRdb keeps only in-frame clones here, not all; method: immunoSEQ multiplex PCR. The data show roughly 86,000 clones, about 85% seen once. This sample is drawn from a study of identifying expanded T cells in peripheral blood. Trimming left V 2 bases short and J 4 bases short, with 21 bases between. CDR1 and CDR2 (germline): LGHNA, YSLEER. This CDR3 spans 17 amino acids. The chain joins TRBV4-3 to TRBJ2-7; no clear D. The source of this sequence is a person between 18 and 75 years old in good health. The sample was blood. The CDR3 spells CASSQYFGEVYRYEQYF. The CDR3 bases are TGCGCCAGCAGCCAATACTTTGGGGAAGTCTATAGGTACGAGCAGTACTTC.